This is a list of T cell receptor beta chains from one sample in a study of T cells in Graves' hyperthyroidism and ophthalmopathy. TCRdb fed the multiplex PCR reads into MiXCR, producing one record per CDR3 protein. Of a few hundred thousand distinct CDR3 sequences in the sample, 15% to 17% were seen once. The material sequenced was blood. These receptors were obtained from a woman younger than 35 with Graves' hyperthyroidism that later progressed to Graves' ophthalmopathy. Both conserved end residues are part of each CDR3. D genes are given only for firm matches. Clone size is not always given. Where it is, it says once, few, many or a class for expanded clones.

CDR3nt,CDR3aa,abundance,d_gene,j_gene,v_gene
TGTGTCAGCTCACCACCGGGGGACAGGGGATACAATGAGCAGTTCTTC,CVSSPPGDRGYNEQFF,.,TRBD1,TRBJ2-1,TRBV18
TGTGCCAGCAGTTCCCGAAAAATAACCCAGAAAGAGACCCAGTACTTC,CASSSRKITQKETQYF,.,.,TRBJ2-5,TRBV28
TGCAGTGCTAGTGGGACAGGAGAAAAAGGCTACACCTTC,CSASGTGEKGYTF,few,TRBD1,TRBJ1-2,TRBV20-1
TGTGCCACCCAAGGGGGGACAGGCGGATATGAGCAGTTCTTC,CATQGGTGGYEQFF,.,TRBD1,TRBJ2-1,TRBV28
TGCGCCAGCAGTCCGGAGGGGCAGGGGCCCCAGTACTTC,CASSPEGQGPQYF,many,.,TRBJ2-5,TRBV10-2
TGTGCCAGCAGCCCTCCCGGGACGTCCAATTCACCCCTCCACTTT,CASSPPGTSNSPLHF,.,.,TRBJ1-6,TRBV14
TGCAGTGCTAGTAGACAGTGGGACTACACAGATACGCAGTATTTT,CSASRQWDYTDTQYF,many,TRBD2,TRBJ2-3,TRBV20-1
TGTGCCAGCAGCGTAACAGGGGGGCGAACCTCTGAAGCTTTCTTT,CASSVTGGRTSEAFF,few,TRBD1,TRBJ1-1,TRBV5-4
TGTGCCAGCAGTGAAGGGTTGGCAAATACGCAGTATTTT,CASSEGLANTQYF,.,.,TRBJ2-3,TRBV7-9
TGTGCCAGCATCTACTTTGTGGGACAGGGGAAATATGGCTACACCTTC,CASIYFVGQGKYGYTF,.,TRBD1,TRBJ1-2,TRBV6-1
TGCAGTGTAGCGCCATCCTACAATGAGCAGTTCTTC,CSVAPSYNEQFF,many,.,TRBJ2-1,TRBV20-1
TGCGCCAGCAGCCCGAGACTAGCGGATAACACCGGGGAGCTGTTTTTT,CASSPRLADNTGELFF,.,TRBD2,TRBJ2-2,TRBV4-1
TGTGCCAGCGGGAGGGGCTGGGAGACCCAGTACTTC,CASGRGWETQYF,.,TRBD2,TRBJ2-5,TRBV12-3/TRBV12-4
TGTGCCTGGGATAGCGGGTCCGGTCGAGGTGAGCAGTTCTTC,CAWDSGSGRGEQFF,.,TRBD2,TRBJ2-1,TRBV30
TGTGCCAGTAGTCTAATAGCGGGAGGCTCAAAGTCTGGGGCCAACGTCCTGACTTTC,CASSLIAGGSKSGANVLTF,.,TRBD2,TRBJ2-6,TRBV19
TGCAGTGCTAGAGATCAAGGGACGGAACAAGAGACCCAGTACTTC,CSARDQGTEQETQYF,few,.,TRBJ2-5,TRBV20-1
TGTGCCAGCAGCCGCTCCGGGACTAGCGGGAGTGCAAGCGAGCAGTTCTTC,CASSRSGTSGSASEQFF,many,TRBD2,TRBJ2-1,TRBV3-1
TGTGCCAGCAGCGTGGGGGTCGGGGAGCTGTTTTTT,CASSVGVGELFF,.,.,TRBJ2-2,TRBV9
TGTGCCAGCAGCTTAGGGTCTAGCGGGAGTACCGGCGCCGGGGAGCTGTTTTTT,CASSLGSSGSTGAGELFF,many,TRBD2,TRBJ2-2,TRBV11-2
TGTGCCAGCAGCCAACAGGGACTTGTGATGAACACTGAAGCTTTCTTT,CASSQQGLVMNTEAFF,many,.,TRBJ1-1,TRBV3-1
TGTGCCAGCAGTGCGGGACACCGTATTTGGGGACAGCCCCAGCATTTT,CASSAGHRIWGQPQHF,many,.,TRBJ1-5,TRBV2
TGCGCCAGCAGCCAATCGGGACCTCGAGGCTCCTACAATGAGCAGTTCTTC,CASSQSGPRGSYNEQFF,.,.,TRBJ2-1,TRBV4-1
TGTGCCAGCAGTGAACCTGGGGGTAGCAATCAGCCCCAGCATTTT,CASSEPGGSNQPQHF,.,.,TRBJ1-5,TRBV6-1
TGTGCCAGCAGTTTATCCGGGACAGGTCTAACCTACGAGCAGTACTTC,CASSLSGTGLTYEQYF,.,TRBD1,TRBJ2-7,TRBV27